A selection of T cell receptor beta chains follows, all from one sample in a study of post-analysis software for immune sequencing data. TCRdb reprocessed the PCR reads with MiXCR, giving one entry per CDR3 protein. The sample has about 460,000 distinct CDR3 sequences; around 40% are singletons. The sample taken for sequencing was blood. Source of these receptors: a girl aged 5 to 17 with multiple sclerosis. Both conserved end residues are part of each CDR3. The order of the fields is J gene, V gene, clone size, D gene, CDR3 DNA, CDR3 protein. A D gene is named only where the DNA matches it firmly. The size entry is marked missing in some rows and otherwise reads once, few, many or a size class.

TRBJ2-1,TRBV16,once,.,TGTGCCAGCAGCCAATCTCCGGTCCCCAATGAGCAGTTCTTC,CASSQSPVPNEQFF
TRBJ1-1,TRBV5-1,few,.,TGCGCCAGCAGCTTCGTTGACAGACCTTACACTGAAGCTTTCTTT,CASSFVDRPYTEAFF
TRBJ2-1,TRBV20-1,.,TRBD2,TGCAGTGCTAGAGCCGAACTAGCGGTAAACAATGAGCAGTTCTTC,CSARAELAVNNEQFF
TRBJ2-3,TRBV11-2,.,.,TGTGCCAGCAGCCTCACCGGAGGGGGCACAGATACGCAGTATTTT,CASSLTGGGTDTQYF
TRBJ2-5,TRBV3-2,.,.,TGTGCCAGCCCCGGAGAGACCCAGTACTTC,CASPGETQYF
TRBJ2-5,TRBV7-9,.,.,TGTGCCAGCAGCCAAGTCAAGGGTCCCCAAGAGACCCAGTACTTC,CASSQVKGPQETQYF
TRBJ2-7,TRBV5-1,.,.,TGCGCCAGCAGCTTGGGTGGGACGAATTCCTACGAGCAGTACTTC,CASSLGGTNSYEQYF
TRBJ2-1,TRBV5-5,.,.,TGTGCCAGCAGCTTGGACAGTACGGGGCCTAATGAGCAGTTCTTC,CASSLDSTGPNEQFF
TRBJ2-7,TRBV10-3,.,.,TGTGCCATCAGTGAGTCAAAGGCAGGGGCAACCCTTTCCTACGAGCAGTACTTC,CAISESKAGATLSYEQYF
TRBJ2-7,TRBV12-3/TRBV12-4,.,.,TGTGCCAGCAGTTTTATGGCAGGGGTCTACGAGCAGTACTTC,CASSFMAGVYEQYF
TRBJ1-4,TRBV6-1,.,.,TGTGCCAGCAGTGAAGCGAGGGGAAGAAGTGAAAAACTGTTTTTT,CASSEARGRSEKLFF
TRBJ2-3,TRBV5-1,.,.,TGCGCCAGCAAGGTCGGAGGGAGTGTCTCAGATACGCAGTATTTT,CASKVGGSVSDTQYF
TRBJ1-5,TRBV6-1,few,.,TGTGCCAGCACCCTAGGGTCTGGCAATCAGCCCCAGCATTTT,CASTLGSGNQPQHF
TRBJ2-1,TRBV7-9,.,TRBD2,TGTGCCAGCAGAGCTATTCGGGAGGCCCCTGAGCAGTTCTTC,CASRAIREAPEQFF
TRBJ2-5,TRBV20-1,few,.,TGCAGTGCTAGAGTTGCGGCGGACGAGACCCAGTACTTC,CSARVAADETQYF
TRBJ2-1,TRBV12-3/TRBV12-4,few,.,TGTGCCAGCAGTAGGGTCGGTGAGCAGTTCTTC,CASSRVGEQFF
TRBJ2-1,TRBV7-3,many,.,TGTGCCAGCAGCTTAGACGGGAACGAGCAGTTCTTC,CASSLDGNEQFF
TRBJ1-5,TRBV15,.,.,TGTGCCACCAGCAGAGACAGGGATTCCCAGCCCCAGCATTTT,CATSRDRDSQPQHF
TRBJ1-6,TRBV20-1,many,.,TGCAGTGCTATAGACAGCTATAATTCACCCCTCCACTTT,CSAIDSYNSPLHF
TRBJ2-3,TRBV29-1,few,.,TGCAGCGTTGGTCCCAGAAACGCAGATACGCAGTATTTT,CSVGPRNADTQYF
TRBJ2-7,TRBV6-5,.,.,TGTGCCAGCAGCCGACCGGGACACCAGGCGAGAGGCGAGCAGTACTTC,CASSRPGHQARGEQYF
TRBJ1-2,TRBV29-1,.,.,TGCAGCGTTGTTTCGGGGGATGGCTACACCTTC,CSVVSGDGYTF
TRBJ2-5,TRBV29-1,.,.,TGCAGCGTTGCAGGAGGGTTGTACCAAGAGACCCAGTACTTC,CSVAGGLYQETQYF
TRBJ2-1,TRBV20-1,.,TRBD2,TGCAGTGCTAACCCTAGCGGGATTCAGCAGTTCTTC,CSANPSGIQQFF
TRBJ1-1,TRBV10-3,.,TRBD1,TGTGCCGCCTCAGACAGGGCGGACACTGAAGCTTTCTTT,CAASDRADTEAFF
TRBJ2-1,TRBV28,.,TRBD2,TGTGCCAGCAGTTCCCTTCTAGCGGGTAAAGGCAATGAGCAGTTCTTC,CASSSLLAGKGNEQFF
TRBJ2-7,TRBV7-2,few,.,TGTGCCAGCAGCTTAGCGTCCCTAGCCTACGAGCAGTACTTC,CASSLASLAYEQYF
TRBJ2-6,TRBV5-1,.,.,TGCGCCAGCAGCTCTCTAGGTGGGGAGTCTGGGGCCAACGTCCGGACTTTC,CASSSLGGESGANVRTF
TRBJ2-1,TRBV28,few,.,TGTGCCAGCAGTTCCGCGGAGGGCCGCAATGAGCAGTTCTTC,CASSSAEGRNEQFF
TRBJ2-7,TRBV6-2/TRBV6-3,.,TRBD1,TGTGCCAGCAGTTACTTCCCCGGACAGGGGGCACACGAGCAGTACTTC,CASSYFPGQGAHEQYF
TRBJ1-5,TRBV20-1,.,.,TGCAGTGCTAGTTCGCAGGGTGATCAGCCCCAGCATTTT,CSASSQGDQPQHF
TRBJ2-1,TRBV5-5,.,.,TGTGCCAGCAGCCGACCCGACGGGAATGAGCAGTTCTTC,CASSRPDGNEQFF
TRBJ2-5,TRBV6-2/TRBV6-3,once,TRBD2,TGTGCCAGCAGAACCCCTGGCGGGAGACCCTGGGAGCAGTACTTC,CASRTPGGRPWEQYF
TRBJ2-7,TRBV5-6,many,TRBD1,TGTGCCAGCAGCTCCGACAGGGACTACGAGCAGTACTTC,CASSSDRDYEQYF
TRBJ2-7,TRBV28,.,.,TGTGCCAGCAGTCTAGAGCTGTCCGAGCAGTACTTC,CASSLELSEQYF
TRBJ1-1,TRBV4-1,few,TRBD1,TGCGCCAGCAGCCCACTGCGACAGGGTGGACGTGACACTGAAGCTTTCTTT,CASSPLRQGGRDTEAFF
TRBJ2-1,TRBV12-3/TRBV12-4,few,.,TGTGCCAGCAGTTTAGACGCCAGGGACTACAATGAGCAGTTCTTC,CASSLDARDYNEQFF
TRBJ1-5,TRBV4-3,.,.,TGCGCCAGCAGCCACGAAGGGGGGGATCAGCCCCAGCATTTT,CASSHEGGDQPQHF
TRBJ2-1,TRBV7-2,.,.,TGTGCCAGCAGCTTAGGAGTCGGTTACAATGAGCAGTTCTTC,CASSLGVGYNEQFF
TRBJ2-5,TRBV29-1,.,.,TGCAGCGTTGGCTGGCAGCAAGAGACCCAGTACTTC,CSVGWQQETQYF
TRBJ2-5,TRBV28,.,.,TGTGCCAGCAGTAGGCCAGGGGATTTGGAGACCCAGTACTTC,CASSRPGDLETQYF
TRBJ2-7,TRBV29-1,.,.,TGCAGCGTCCGTCGGGGCCAGATAGATTACGAGCAGTACTTC,CSVRRGQIDYEQYF
TRBJ2-1,TRBV9,.,.,TGTGCCAGCAGCCCCCCGATAAATCGGTCCTACAATGAGCAGTTCTTC,CASSPPINRSYNEQFF
TRBJ2-1,TRBV29-1,.,.,TGCAGCTCCCGGGCGCCCTCCTACAATGAGCAGTTCTTC,CSSRAPSYNEQFF
TRBJ2-7,TRBV4-3,.,TRBD1,TGCGCCAGCAGCCAAGTACAGGGGACCCTTCAGTACTTC,CASSQVQGTLQYF
TRBJ2-5,TRBV5-1,.,.,TGCGCCAGCAGCTTGGTAGAGGGGGAGACCCAGTACTTC,CASSLVEGETQYF
TRBJ2-1,TRBV28,.,TRBD2,TGTGCCAGCAGTTCAGGGGGACTAGCGGCAAGGAATGAGCAGTTCTTC,CASSSGGLAARNEQFF
TRBJ2-1,TRBV6-1,.,TRBD2,TGTGCCAGCAGTGCGGTAGGACTAGCGACCGGTGAGCAGTTCTTC,CASSAVGLATGEQFF
TRBJ2-1,TRBV28,.,TRBD1,TGTGCCAGCAGACAGGGGGCAGTCCCTAATGAGCAGTTCTTC,CASRQGAVPNEQFF
TRBJ2-7,TRBV29-1,.,.,TGCAGCGTTGAGGTCTCAGGCTCCTACAATGAGCAGTACTTC,CSVEVSGSYNEQYF
TRBJ2-1,TRBV20-1,few,.,TGCAGTGCTAGAGTCGTTCAGGGGGGCCTTTACAATGAGCAGTTCTTC,CSARVVQGGLYNEQFF
TRBJ2-5,TRBV20-1,few,.,TGCAGTGCAAGTACTCCGAAGAGTAGTGAGACCCAGTACTTC,CSASTPKSSETQYF
TRBJ2-1,TRBV20-1,.,TRBD2,TGCAGTGCTAGGAGGCCGGGACTAGCGGGAGAGGAGTGGTACAATGAGCAGTTCTTC,CSARRPGLAGEEWYNEQFF
TRBJ1-1,TRBV29-1,once,.,TGCAGCGCGGGTCCAATGAACACTGAAGCTTTCTTT,CSAGPMNTEAFF
TRBJ2-7,TRBV6-2/TRBV6-3,.,TRBD2,TGTGCCAGCAGTTACTCACTAGCGGGAGCGGGCGAGCAGTACTTC,CASSYSLAGAGEQYF
TRBJ1-4,TRBV29-1,.,.,TGCAGCGTTGCTTGGACTTTAAATGAACTGTTTTTT,CSVAWTLNELFF
TRBJ2-1,TRBV6-5,.,.,TGTGCCAGCAGTTACCGCGACAGAACCTACAATGAGCAGTTCTTC,CASSYRDRTYNEQFF
TRBJ2-5,TRBV10-3,.,TRBD1,TGTGCCATCAGTGAGTCGTACCCGGGACAGGGGCCCAACGACCAAGAGACCCAGTACTTC,CAISESYPGQGPNDQETQYF
TRBJ2-5,TRBV5-1,few,.,TGCGCCAGCAGCTTGGGTCGGGCAACAGAGGTTGTGGAGACCCAGTACTTC,CASSLGRATEVVETQYF
TRBJ1-1,TRBV6-2/TRBV6-3,.,.,TGTGCCAGCGGGATAAATATCGGGACAACGCTTAACACTGAAGCTTTCTTT,CASGINIGTTLNTEAFF